Reported below is one T cell receptor (beta chain). This sample was included in a study of blood T cell repertoires in COVID-19. Seattle-derived patients entered the study during active infection and were followed longitudinally. The V and J ends lost 2 bases and 1 base, in that order; junction bases with no gene match: 14. The CDR3 totals 19 residues. Looked up from germline, CDR1 is MNHEY and CDR2 is SVGEGT. Per the original data handling: Counts of nucleated cells, estimated from reference gene primer amplification, were obtained. The data were produced by immunoSEQ multiplex PCR, yet TCRdb's version contains in-frame clones alone and is incomplete. That table is the source of V, J and clone size, and D and trimming were worked out from the DNA. The table records 160,000 or so clones, more than 85% of them present only once.

The chain joins TRBV6-2 or TRBV6-3 to TRBJ1-1, with 9 bases aligning to TRBD1. The TCR comes from a woman aged 55-75 years with COVID-19, enrolled during active disease. Sequencing was done on a sample of peripheral blood. CDR3 sequence: CASSYAYIGQGTENTEAFF. The DNA of the CDR3 is TGTGCCAGCAGTTACGCCTACATTGGACAGGGGACGGAGAACACTGAAGCTTTCTTT.